These 23 T cell receptor beta chains were sequenced from one sample in a study of blood T cell repertoires in COVID-19. Data came from immunoSEQ multiplex PCR; TCRdb stores just in-frame clones and leaves some out. The data show about 32,000 clones, 70% to 90% seen once. Sample: peripheral blood. Every receptor here comes from a woman in her 70s with active COVID-19.

The J gene is TRBJ1-1, the V gene TRBV4-2; 9 bases are a match to TRBD1. This CDR3 is built from 14 residues. V shed 4 bases, J shed 5 bases, and the junction held 5 bases outside the gene matches. CDR1 LGHNA and CDR2 YNFKEQ come from the germline V gene. The CDR3, as DNA: TGTGCCAGCAGCCCGACAGGGGGTGAAACTGAAGCTTTCTTT. This sequence encodes CASSPTGGETEAFF.

This clone rates as medium-sized. This chain joins TRBV30 and TRBJ1-5; perhaps TRBD1 as D (6 bases). Trimming cost V 3 bases and J 11 bases, with 20 bases left between them. The CDR3 consists of 14 residues. CDR1 is GTSNPN, CDR2 SVGIG, per germline (reference sequence). CDR3 DNA: TGTGCCTGGAGGAAAACCGGGACACTTGGTACCCAGCATTTT. Its translation is CAWRKTGTLGTQHF.

This chain joins TRBV12-3 or TRBV12-4 and TRBJ2-5, with TRBD2 as a possible D gene (5 bases). This CDR3 has 11 residues. V gave up 8 bases and J gave up 2 bases, with 6 bases separating them. The CDR3 sequence: CASRGQETQYF. As DNA, the CDR3 is TGTGCCAGCCGGGGACAAGAGACCCAGTACTTC.

The chain joins TRBV30 to TRBJ1-6, with 8 bases fitting TRBD1. With 2 bases clipped from V and 3 bases from J, the junction kept 3 bases outside the gene matches. There are 15 residues in the CDR3. From germline, CDR1 is GTSNPN and CDR2 SVGIG (reference sequence). The CDR3 bases are TGTGCCTGGAGTACAGGGGGGGACTATAATTCACCCCTCCACTTT. Translated: CAWSTGGDYNSPLHF.

The V gene is TRBV7-6, the J gene TRBJ2-7; a weak D match, TRBD1 (6 bases). Trimming removed 5 bases at V and 3 bases at J, with 14 bases between. Per germline, CDR1 SGHVS and CDR2 FNYEAQ. The CDR3 has 14 residues. CDR3 sequence: CASSPSGQHYEQYF. The CDR3 DNA is TGTGCCAGCAGCCCCAGTGGACAGCACTACGAGCAGTACTTC.

The J gene is TRBJ2-2, the V gene TRBV30; 9 nucleotides match TRBD2. The germline CDR1 and CDR2 sequences are GTSNPN and SVGIG (reference sequence). Germline trimming cut 7 bases from V and 4 bases from J; bases unmatched to any gene: 19. The CDR3 runs 18 residues. CDR3 DNA sequence: TGTGCCTCTTCATGGGGGGACGGGACTAGCCCGAGCACCGGGGAGCTGTTTTTT. Translated: CASSWGDGTSPSTGELFF.

In this sample, this clone turned up a few times. V gene TRBV15 combines with J gene TRBJ1-5; D is perhaps TRBD1 (6 bases). Looked up from germline, CDR1 is LNHNV and CDR2 is YYDKDF (reference sequence). V lost 2 bases, J lost 0 bases, and 11 bases lay in between. The CDR3 covers 16 residues. CDR3 bases: TGTGCCACCAGCAGATACAGGGATTATAGCAATCAGCCCCAGCATTTT. Its protein product is CATSRYRDYSNQPQHF. Full variable domain (remainder filled in from reference TRBV15 and TRBJ1-5): DAMVIQNPRYQVTQFGKPVTLSCSQTLNHNVMYWYQQKSSQAPKLLFHYYDKDFNNEADTPDNFQSRRPNTSFCFLDIRSPGLGDTAMYLCATSRYRDYSNQPQHFGDGTRLSIL.

The chain is built from TRBV12-3 or TRBV12-4 and TRBJ2-7; 7 nucleotides agree with TRBD1. The CDR3 extends over 13 amino acids. The junction had 8 bases not matched to a gene; V was cut back by 6 bases and J by 6 bases. The CDR3 protein is CASSLTGDSEQYF. The CDR3 nucleotides read TGTGCCAGCAGCCTTACAGGGGACAGCGAGCAGTACTTC.

There are a few counts of this clone. This chain uses TRBV6-5 with TRBJ2-7; 9 positions agree with TRBD1. This CDR3 has 12 amino acids. The V gene end was trimmed by 8 bases and the J gene end by 3 bases; junction bases not matched to a gene: 2. In germline, CDR1 is MNHEY, CDR2 SVGAGI. CDR3 bases: TGTGCCAGCGGGGGACAGGGCTACGAGCAGTACTTC. This gives the protein CASGGQGYEQYF.

About this clone: At one end the junction does not follow the germline gene, possibly because of a read error. The chain recombines TRBV10-3 with TRBJ2-2; TRBD1 matches 10 bases. This CDR3 has 18 amino acids. CDR1 ENHRY and CDR2 SYGVKD come from the germline V gene. CDR3 coding DNA: TGTGTCATCAGTGGGACCCCGCCGGGACAGGGGACGGCCGGGGAGCTGTTTTTT. Translating it yields CVISGTPPGQGTAGELFF.

This clone was observed once. CDR3 DNA: TGTGCCAGCAGTCAGGACTTAGCGGGGGGGTACGAGCAGTACTTC. It specifies CASSQDLAGGYEQYF. The chain combines TRBV28 with TRBJ2-7; TRBD2 agrees at 11 bases. CDR3 size: 15 residues. In germline, CDR1 is MDHEN, CDR2 SYDVKM. V trimming: 5 bases; J trimming: 4 bases; junction bases outside the gene matches: 7.

The rearrangement joins TRBV3-1 (or the pseudogene TRBV3-2) to TRBJ1-4, with unresolved D. CDR3 length equals 14 residues. Germline lookup yields CDR1 LGHDT and CDR2 YNNKEL (reference sequence). Deletions cut 2 bases from V and 0 bases from J, with 4 bases between. The CDR3 loop reads CASSQRATNEKLFF. The CDR3 nucleotides are TGTGCCAGCAGCCAACGGGCAACTAATGAAAAACTGTTTTTT.

The rearrangement uses TRBV3-1 (or the pseudogene TRBV3-2) and TRBJ2-4, with 7 bases that match TRBD2. J gave up 6 bases and V 1 base, and 9 bases lay outside the gene matches. Germline V gene data show CDR1 as LGHDT and CDR2 as YNNKEL (reference sequence). This CDR3 region has 16 residues. The CDR3 nucleotides are TGTGCCAGCAGCCAAGCCGCTGGGGGGGGGTTAAACATTCAGTACTTC. This codes for CASSQAAGGGLNIQYF.

V is TRBV27 and J is TRBJ2-7; TRBD1 matches at 8 bases. V dropped 5 bases and J dropped 4; count of bases not matched to a gene: 4. In germline, CDR1 is MNHEY, CDR2 SMNVEV (reference sequence). The CDR3 spans 13 residues. The CDR3, as DNA: TGTGCCAGCAGTGTGGGACAGGAGTACGAGCAGTACTTC. Amino acids: CASSVGQEYEQYF.

The CDR3 nucleotides are TGTGCCAGCAGCCCCGGGGGGCGGGGGGGCCTTGAGCAGTTCTTC. As protein: CASSPGGRGGLEQFF. The V and J genes are TRBV25-1 and TRBJ2-1; 9 bases match TRBD2. Trimming removed 6 bases from V and 9 bases from J; junction bases left unmatched: 12. Germline V gives CDR1 MGHDK, CDR2 SYGVNS. CDR3 length equals 15 residues. The variable domain in full, completed from reference TRBV25-1 and TRBJ2-1, reads EADIYQTPRYLVIGTGKKITLECSQTMGHDKMYWYQQDPGMELHLIHYSYGVNSTEKGDLSSESTVSRIRTEHFPLTLESARPSHTSQYLCASSPGGRGGLEQFFGPGTRLTVL.

This chain joins TRBV28 and TRBJ2-3, with 7 positions matching TRBD1. This CDR3 is 16 amino acids long. The germline gives CDR1 MDHEN, CDR2 SYDVKM. The trim removed 7 bases at V and 0 bases at J, leaving 10 bases unmatched. The CDR3 DNA is TGTGCCAGCACCCCTCCCACAGGGGATAGCACAGATACGCAGTATTTT. Translating gives CASTPPTGDSTDTQYF.

The chain couples TRBV20-1 to TRBJ2-1, with TRBD1 identical over 10 bases. This CDR3 contains 16 residues. Germline V gene lookup returns CDR1 DFQATT and CDR2 SNEGSKA (reference sequence). J gave up 7 bases and V 3 bases, and 12 bases lay outside the gene matches. The CDR3 here is CSASDKGGQGRNEQFF. CDR3 sequence (DNA): TGCAGTGCTAGTGACAAGGGGGGACAGGGGCGGAATGAGCAGTTCTTC.

The CDR3 here is CASSSQDMYAEAFF. CDR3 DNA: TGTGCCAGCAGCTCCCAGGACATGTACGCTGAAGCTTTCTTT. The chain combines TRBV7-2 with TRBJ1-1; possible D gene TRBD1, 5 bases. The CDR3 covers 14 residues. V was cut by 4 bases and J by 6 bases, with 15 bases left in between. Germline V gives CDR1 SGHTA, CDR2 FQGNSA.

The rearrangement uses TRBV28 and TRBJ2-3; TRBD2 aligns across 10 bases. V shed 7 bases and J 1 base; nucleotides not matched to a gene: 8. The CDR3 is made up of 16 amino acids. In germline, CDR1 is MDHEN, CDR2 SYDVKM. The CDR3 protein is CASTGRTSGGTDTQYF. DNA of the CDR3: TGTGCCAGCACGGGGAGAACTAGCGGGGGCACAGATACGCAGTATTTT.

The chain recombines TRBV7-8 with TRBJ2-3, with TRBD2 matching 9 bases. J lost 2 bases, V lost 5 bases, and 5 bases had no gene match. The germline V gene has CDR1 SGHVS and CDR2 FQNEAQ. CDR3 size: 15 residues. The CDR3 DNA reads TGTGCCAGCAGCAGACGACTAGCGGTCACAGATACGCAGTATTTT. Translating gives CASSRRLAVTDTQYF.

The chain links TRBV7-9 to TRBJ2-3; D is uncertain. CDR1 and CDR2 from the germline V gene are SEHNR and FQNEAQ (reference sequence). The CDR3 totals 14 residues. V gave up 6 bases and J gave up 0 bases, with 10 bases separating them. The CDR3 loop is CASSRESSTDTQYF. CDR3 nucleotide sequence: TGTGCCAGCAGTCGAGAGTCTAGCACAGATACGCAGTATTTT.

The rearrangement links TRBV5-6 to TRBJ2-7; possible D gene TRBD1, 6 bases. Looked up from germline, CDR1 is SGHDT and CDR2 is YYEEEE. V gave up 0 bases and J gave up 2 bases, with 12 bases separating them. The CDR3 has 15 residues. The CDR3 nucleotides are TGTGCCAGCAGCTTGGAGCAGGGGATTACCTACGAGCAGTACTTC. Encoded protein: CASSLEQGITYEQYF.

The rearrangement joins TRBV6-6 to TRBJ2-7; 13 nucleotides agree with TRBD2. The germline V gene encodes CDR1 MNHNY and CDR2 SVGAGI (reference sequence). Trimming at V came to 7 bases and at J to 4 bases, leaving 4 bases not matched to a gene. The CDR3 spans 14 residues. In DNA, the CDR3 is TGTGCCAGCATCGCGACTAGCGGGGGGTACGAGCAGTACTTC. This translates into CASIATSGGYEQYF.